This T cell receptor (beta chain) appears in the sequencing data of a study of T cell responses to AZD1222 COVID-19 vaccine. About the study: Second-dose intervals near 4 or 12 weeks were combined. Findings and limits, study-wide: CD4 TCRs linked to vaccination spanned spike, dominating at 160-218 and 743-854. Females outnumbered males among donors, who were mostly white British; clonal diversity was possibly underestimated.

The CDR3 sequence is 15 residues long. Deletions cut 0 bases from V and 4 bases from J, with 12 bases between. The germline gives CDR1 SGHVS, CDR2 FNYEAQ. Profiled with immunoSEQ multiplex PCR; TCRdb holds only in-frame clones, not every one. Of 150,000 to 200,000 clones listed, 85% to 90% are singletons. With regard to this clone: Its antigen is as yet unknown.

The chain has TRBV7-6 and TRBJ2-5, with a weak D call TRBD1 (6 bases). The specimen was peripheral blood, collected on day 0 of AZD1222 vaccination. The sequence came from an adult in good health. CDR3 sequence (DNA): TGTGCCAGCAGCTTAGCACAGGGCCCCCCAGAGACCCAGTACTTC. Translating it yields CASSLAQGPPETQYF.